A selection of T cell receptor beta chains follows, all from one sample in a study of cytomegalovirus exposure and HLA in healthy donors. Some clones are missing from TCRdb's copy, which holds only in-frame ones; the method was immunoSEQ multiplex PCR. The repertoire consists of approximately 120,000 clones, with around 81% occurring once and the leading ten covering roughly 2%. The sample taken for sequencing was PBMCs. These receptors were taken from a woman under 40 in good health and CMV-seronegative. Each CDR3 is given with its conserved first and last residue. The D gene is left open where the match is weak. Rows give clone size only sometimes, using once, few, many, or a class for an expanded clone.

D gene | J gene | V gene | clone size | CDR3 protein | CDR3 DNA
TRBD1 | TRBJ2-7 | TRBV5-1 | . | CASSWGQADGEQYF | TGCGCCAGCAGCTGGGGACAGGCGGATGGGGAGCAGTACTTC
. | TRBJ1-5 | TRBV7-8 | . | CASSLVVEGNQPQHF | TGTGCCAGCAGCTTAGTAGTGGAGGGCAATCAGCCCCAGCATTTT
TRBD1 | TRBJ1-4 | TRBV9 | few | CASSPLTGGGEKLFF | TGTGCCAGCAGCCCACTGACAGGGGGAGGGGAAAAACTGTTTTTT
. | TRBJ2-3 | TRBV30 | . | CAWRVGGTSTDTQYF | TGTGCCTGGCGAGTGGGAGGCACTAGCACAGATACGCAGTATTTT
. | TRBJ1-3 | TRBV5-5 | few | CASSLIASGAGNTIYF | TGTGCCAGCAGCTTGATAGCGTCAGGGGCTGGAAACACCATATATTTT
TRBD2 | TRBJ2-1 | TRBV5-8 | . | CASSLGTSRRANEQFF | TGTGCCAGCAGCTTGGGGACTAGCAGGAGAGCTAATGAGCAGTTCTTC
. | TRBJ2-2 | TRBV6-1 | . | CAKPSTGELFF | TGTGCCAAGCCATCCACCGGGGAGCTGTTTTTT
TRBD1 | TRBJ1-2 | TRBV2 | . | CASSTDRGHGYTF | TGTGCCAGCAGTACCGACAGGGGACATGGCTACACCTTC
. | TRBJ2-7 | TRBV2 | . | CASSAGHEQYF | TGTGCCAGCAGCGCAGGCCACGAGCAGTACTTC
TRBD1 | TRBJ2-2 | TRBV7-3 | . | CASSVPGTGVNTGELFF | TGTGCCAGCAGCGTACCCGGGACAGGGGTAAACACCGGGGAGCTGTTTTTT
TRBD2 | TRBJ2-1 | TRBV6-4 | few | CASSEREGYNEQFF | TGTGCCAGCAGTGAGCGGGAGGGCTACAATGAGCAGTTCTTC
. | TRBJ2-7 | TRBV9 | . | CASSPRDPTYEQYF | TGTGCCAGCAGCCCGCGGGACCCGACCTACGAGCAGTACTTC
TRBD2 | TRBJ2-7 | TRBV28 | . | CASSSQALAGDRDNYEQYF | TGTGCCAGCAGCTCCCAGGCACTAGCGGGAGACAGGGATAACTACGAGCAGTACTTC
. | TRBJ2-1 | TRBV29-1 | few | CSVGRGRSYNEQFF | TGCAGCGTTGGGAGGGGGCGCTCCTACAATGAGCAGTTCTTC
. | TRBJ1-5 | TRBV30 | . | CAWRYTGTNQPQHF | TGTGCCTGGAGGTATACAGGGACCAATCAGCCCCAGCATTTT
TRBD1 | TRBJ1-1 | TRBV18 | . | CASSEQGEGSEAFF | TGTGCCAGCTCAGAACAGGGGGAGGGCTCTGAAGCTTTCTTT
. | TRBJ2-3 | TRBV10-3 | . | CAISEDQGARYTDTQYF | TGTGCCATCAGTGAGGACCAAGGAGCACGGTACACAGATACGCAGTATTTT
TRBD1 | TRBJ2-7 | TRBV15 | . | CATSRGGRSGTGYEQYF | TGTGCCACCAGCAGAGGTGGCCGATCCGGGACAGGGTACGAGCAGTACTTC
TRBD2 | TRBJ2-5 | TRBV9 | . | CASSAPAGGETQYF | TGTGCCAGCAGCGCCCCAGCGGGAGGAGAGACCCAGTACTTC
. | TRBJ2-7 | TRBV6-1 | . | CASTGAGYEQYF | TGTGCCAGCACTGGGGCAGGCTACGAGCAGTACTTC
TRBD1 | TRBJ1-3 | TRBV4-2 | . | CASSQDRRAGGLGSSGNTIYF | TGTGCCAGCAGCCAAGATCGGAGGGCAGGGGGCCTTGGCAGCTCTGGAAACACCATATATTTT
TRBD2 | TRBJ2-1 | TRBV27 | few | CASRERDGEQFF | TGTGCCAGCAGGGAGCGGGACGGTGAGCAGTTCTTC
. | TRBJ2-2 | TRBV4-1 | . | CASARGASSANTGELFF | TGCGCCAGCGCCCGGGGGGCCTCCTCCGCGAACACCGGGGAGCTGTTTTTT
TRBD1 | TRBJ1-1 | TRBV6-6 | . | CASSYSSQGVAEAFF | TGTGCCAGCAGTTACTCGTCGCAGGGGGTCGCTGAAGCTTTCTTT
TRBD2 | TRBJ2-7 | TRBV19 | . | CASSIFASGIYEQYF | TGTGCCAGTAGTATCTTTGCTAGCGGGATCTACGAGCAGTACTTC
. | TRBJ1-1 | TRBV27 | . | CASSLQRVNTEAFF | TGTGCCAGCAGTTTACAACGGGTCAACACTGAAGCTTTCTTT
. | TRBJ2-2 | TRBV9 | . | CASSVVGTGPGTSRANTGELFF | TGTGCCAGCAGCGTAGTGGGGACAGGGCCCGGGACTAGCAGGGCGAACACCGGGGAGCTGTTTTTT
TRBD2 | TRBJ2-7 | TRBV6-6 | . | CASSPTRERSGEQYF | TGTGCCAGCAGCCCTACGCGGGAGCGATCAGGCGAGCAGTACTTC
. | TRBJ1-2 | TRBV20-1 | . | CSARQGIGYTF | TGCAGTGCTAGACAGGGAATTGGCTACACCTTC
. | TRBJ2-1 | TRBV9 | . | CASSLRIVGAPYNEQFF | TGTGCCAGCAGCCTCCGTATTGTAGGGGCCCCTTACAATGAGCAGTTCTTC
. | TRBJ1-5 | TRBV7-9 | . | CASSQRDQPQHF | TGTGCCAGCAGTCAGCGGGATCAGCCCCAGCATTTT
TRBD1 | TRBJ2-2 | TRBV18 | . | CASSPRDRGNTGELFF | TGTGCCAGCTCACCAAGGGACAGGGGTAACACCGGGGAGCTGTTTTTT
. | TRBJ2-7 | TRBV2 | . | CASSRAGGTYEQYF | TGTGCCAGCAGTAGGGCAGGGGGGACCTACGAGCAGTACTTC
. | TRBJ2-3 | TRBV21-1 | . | CASSLGEGLWLTQYF | TGTGCCAGCAGCCTGGGGGAGGGCCTCTGGCTTACGCAGTATTTT
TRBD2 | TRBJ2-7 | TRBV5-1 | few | CASSTTSGSSYEQYF | TGCGCCAGCAGCACCACTAGCGGGAGCTCCTACGAGCAGTACTTC
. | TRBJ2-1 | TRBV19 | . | CASSINSYNEQFF | TGTGCCAGTAGTATTAACTCCTACAATGAGCAGTTCTTC
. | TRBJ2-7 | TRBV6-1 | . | CASSEFLSYEQYF | TGTGCCAGCAGTGAATTCTTGAGCTACGAGCAGTACTTC
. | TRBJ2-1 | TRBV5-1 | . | CASSLGASSSYNEQFF | TGCGCCAGCAGCTTGGGGGCGTCGAGCTCCTACAATGAGCAGTTCTTC
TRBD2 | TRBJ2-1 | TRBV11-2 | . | CASSLVAGVYNEQFF | TGTGCCAGCAGCTTAGTCGCGGGAGTCTACAATGAGCAGTTCTTC
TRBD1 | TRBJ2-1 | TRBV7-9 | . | CAGTGTGVSQGSYNEQFF | TGTGCCGGAACCGGGACAGGGGTTTCACAGGGGAGCTACAATGAGCAGTTCTTC
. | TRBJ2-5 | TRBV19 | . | CASSQDQETQYF | TGTGCCAGTAGTCAGGACCAAGAGACCCAGTACTTC
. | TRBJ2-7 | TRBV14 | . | CASSQGHFSYEQYF | TGTGCCAGCAGCCAAGGACATTTCTCCTACGAGCAGTACTTC
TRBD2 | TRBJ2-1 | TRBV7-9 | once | CSSSFGAGGSSYNEQFF | TGTTCCAGCAGCTTCGGGGCGGGAGGGAGCTCCTACAATGAGCAGTTCTTC
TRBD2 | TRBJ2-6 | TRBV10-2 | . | CASSELAGRSGANVLTF | TGCGCCAGCAGTGAGCTAGCGGGACGGTCTGGGGCCAACGTCCTGACTTTC
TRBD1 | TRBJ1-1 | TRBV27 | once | CASSLFQGDTEAFF | TGTGCCAGCAGTTTATTCCAGGGGGACACTGAAGCTTTCTTT
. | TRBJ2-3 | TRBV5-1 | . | CASSLALSDTQYF | TGCGCCAGCAGCTTGGCCTTATCCGATACGCAGTATTTT
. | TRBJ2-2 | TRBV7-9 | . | CSSSLMTGLISRGGELFF | TGTTCCAGCAGCTTAATGACGGGATTAATCTCACGCGGGGGGGAGCTGTTTTTT
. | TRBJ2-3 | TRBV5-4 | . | CASSLAGGSYTDTQYF | TGTGCCAGCAGCTTGGCCGGCGGCTCTTACACAGATACGCAGTATTTT
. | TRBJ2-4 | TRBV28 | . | CARRVEGRGYF | TGTGCCAGGAGGGTTGAGGGCCGGGGTTACTTC
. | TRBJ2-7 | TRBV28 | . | CASSFPGVARQYF | TGTGCCAGCAGTTTCCCGGGGGTCGCCCGGCAGTACTTC
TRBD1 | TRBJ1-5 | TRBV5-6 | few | CASSQTGTGGSQPQHF | TGTGCCAGCAGCCAGACCGGGACAGGGGGCTCTCAGCCCCAGCATTTT